The entry that follows covers one T cell receptor beta chain sequence. Its target is unknown. Trimming removed 1 base from V and 10 bases from J; junction bases left unmatched: 5. The germline V gene encodes CDR1 WNHNN and CDR2 SYGVQD (reference sequence). The CDR3 loop spans 14 amino acids. This specimen comes from a study of STAT5B mutations in CD4+ large granular lymphocyte leukemia. General study points: Top patient clones used TRBV06 genes more often: 8/27 versus 2/35 in controls.

The table came from immunoSEQ multiplex PCR; TCRdb's copy has only in-frame clones and leaves some out. Of roughly 30,000 clones listed, about 85% are singletons. Healthy controls were blood donor buffy coats. This sequence joins TRBV10-1 and TRBJ1-1, with TRBD1 matching over 11 bases. The sequence came from a human donor in good health. The sequencing sample was made of CD4+ T cells from blood buffy coats. CDR3 nucleotide sequence: TGCGCCAGCAGTGAGTATGGGACAGGGGGACGAGCTTTCTTT. Translated, it gives CASSEYGTGGRAFF.